The present T cell receptor beta chain was sequenced within a study of response to subunit inactivated influenza vaccine. Study outcomes and limitations: Authors suggested few new T cells are recruited by each seasonal influenza vaccination.

V was trimmed by 2 bases and J by 2 bases, leaving 13 bases between them. Looked up from germline, CDR1 is DFQATT and CDR2 is SNEGSKA (reference sequence). This CDR3 comprises 14 residues. Remarks on this clonotype: What it binds is unknown.

From the RT-PCR reads, TCRdb called clonotypes with MiXCR, one entry per CDR3 protein. The sample has about 580,000 distinct CDR3 sequences, 12% to 15% seen once. The chain carries TRBV20-1 and TRBJ2-7; D gene ambiguous. This TCR was recovered from a man aged 50 to 60 who received an inactivated influenza vaccine. The input for sequencing was PBMCs from blood, taken roughly 13 days after vaccination. In nucleotides, the CDR3 is TGCAGTGCTAGATCGAACTTACGTACCTACGAGCAGTACTTC. Amino acids: CSARSNLRTYEQYF.